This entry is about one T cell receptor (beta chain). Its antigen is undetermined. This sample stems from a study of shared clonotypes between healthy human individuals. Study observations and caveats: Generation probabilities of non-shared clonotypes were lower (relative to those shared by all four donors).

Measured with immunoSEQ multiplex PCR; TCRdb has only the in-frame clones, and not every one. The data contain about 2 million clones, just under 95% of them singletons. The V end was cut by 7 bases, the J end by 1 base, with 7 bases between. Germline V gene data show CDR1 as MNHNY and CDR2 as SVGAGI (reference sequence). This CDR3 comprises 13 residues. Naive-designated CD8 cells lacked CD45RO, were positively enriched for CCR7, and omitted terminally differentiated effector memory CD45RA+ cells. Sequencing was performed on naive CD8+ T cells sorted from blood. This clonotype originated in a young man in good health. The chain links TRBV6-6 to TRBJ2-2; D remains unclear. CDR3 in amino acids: CASTPVNTGELFF. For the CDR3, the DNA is TGTGCCAGCACCCCAGTGAACACCGGGGAGCTGTTTTTT.